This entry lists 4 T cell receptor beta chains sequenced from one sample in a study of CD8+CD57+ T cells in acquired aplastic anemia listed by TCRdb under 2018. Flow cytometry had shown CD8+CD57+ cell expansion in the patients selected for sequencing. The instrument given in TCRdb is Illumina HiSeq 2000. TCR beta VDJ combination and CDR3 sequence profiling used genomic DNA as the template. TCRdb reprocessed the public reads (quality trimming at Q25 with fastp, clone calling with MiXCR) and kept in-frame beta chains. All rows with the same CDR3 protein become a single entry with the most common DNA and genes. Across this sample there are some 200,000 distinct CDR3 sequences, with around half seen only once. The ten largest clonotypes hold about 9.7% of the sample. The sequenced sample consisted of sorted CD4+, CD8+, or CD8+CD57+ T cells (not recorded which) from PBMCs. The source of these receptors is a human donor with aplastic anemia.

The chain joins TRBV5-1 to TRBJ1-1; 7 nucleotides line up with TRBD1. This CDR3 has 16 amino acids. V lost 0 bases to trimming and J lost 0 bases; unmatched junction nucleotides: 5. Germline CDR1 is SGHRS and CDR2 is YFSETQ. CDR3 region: CASSLELQGMNTEAFF. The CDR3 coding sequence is TGCGCCAGCAGCTTGGAATTACAGGGGATGAACACTGAAGCTTTCTTT.

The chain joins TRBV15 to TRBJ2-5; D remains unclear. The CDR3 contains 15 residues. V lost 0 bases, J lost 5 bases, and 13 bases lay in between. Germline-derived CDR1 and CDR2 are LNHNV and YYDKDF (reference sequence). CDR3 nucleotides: TGTGCCACCAGCAGAGACCGTGGCTATGGTGAGACCCAGTACTTC. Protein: CATSRDRGYGETQYF.

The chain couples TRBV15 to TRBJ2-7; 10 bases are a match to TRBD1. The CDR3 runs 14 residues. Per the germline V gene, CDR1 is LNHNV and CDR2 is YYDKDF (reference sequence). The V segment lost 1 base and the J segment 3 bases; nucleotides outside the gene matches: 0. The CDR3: CATSRGTGGYEQYF. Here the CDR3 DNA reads TGTGCCACCAGCAGAGGGACAGGGGGCTACGAGCAGTACTTC. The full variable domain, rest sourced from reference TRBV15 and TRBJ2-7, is DAMVIQNPRYQVTQFGKPVTLSCSQTLNHNVMYWYQQKSSQAPKLLFHYYDKDFNNEADTPDNFQSRRPNTSFCFLDIRSPGLGDTAMYLCATSRGTGGYEQYFGPGTRLTVT.

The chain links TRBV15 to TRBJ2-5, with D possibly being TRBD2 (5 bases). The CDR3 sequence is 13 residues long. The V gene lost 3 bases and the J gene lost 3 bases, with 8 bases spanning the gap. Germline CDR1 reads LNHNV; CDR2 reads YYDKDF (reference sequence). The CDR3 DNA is TGTGCCACCAGCAGGGACGGGGAAGAGACCCAGTACTTC. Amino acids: CATSRDGEETQYF. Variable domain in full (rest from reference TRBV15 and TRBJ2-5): DAMVIQNPRYQVTQFGKPVTLSCSQTLNHNVMYWYQQKSSQAPKLLFHYYDKDFNNEADTPDNFQSRRPNTSFCFLDIRSPGLGDTAMYLCATSRDGEETQYFGPGTRLLVL.